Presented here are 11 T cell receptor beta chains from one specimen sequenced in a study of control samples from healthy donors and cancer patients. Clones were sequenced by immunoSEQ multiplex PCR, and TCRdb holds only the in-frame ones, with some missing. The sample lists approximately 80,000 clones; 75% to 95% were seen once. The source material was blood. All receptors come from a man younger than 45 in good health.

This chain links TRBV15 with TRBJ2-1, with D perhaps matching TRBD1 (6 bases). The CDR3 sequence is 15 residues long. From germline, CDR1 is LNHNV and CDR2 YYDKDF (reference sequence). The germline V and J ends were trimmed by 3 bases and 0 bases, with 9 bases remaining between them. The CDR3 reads CATSSQGSSYNEQFF. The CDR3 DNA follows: TGTGCCACCAGCAGCCAGGGGAGCTCCTACAATGAGCAGTTCTTC.

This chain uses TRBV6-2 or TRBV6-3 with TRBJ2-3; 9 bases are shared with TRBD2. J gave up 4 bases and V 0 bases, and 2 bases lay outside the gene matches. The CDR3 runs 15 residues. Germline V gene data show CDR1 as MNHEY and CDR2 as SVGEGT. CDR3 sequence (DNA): TGTGCCAGCAGTTACTCAAGACTAGCGGCAGATACGCAGTATTTT. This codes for CASSYSRLAADTQYF.

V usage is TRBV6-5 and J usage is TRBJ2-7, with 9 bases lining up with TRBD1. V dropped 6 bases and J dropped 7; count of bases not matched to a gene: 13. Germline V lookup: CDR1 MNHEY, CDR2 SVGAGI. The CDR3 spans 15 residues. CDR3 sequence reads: CASSFTQGQGKEQYF. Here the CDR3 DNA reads TGTGCCAGCAGCTTTACCCAGGGACAGGGAAAAGAGCAGTACTTC.

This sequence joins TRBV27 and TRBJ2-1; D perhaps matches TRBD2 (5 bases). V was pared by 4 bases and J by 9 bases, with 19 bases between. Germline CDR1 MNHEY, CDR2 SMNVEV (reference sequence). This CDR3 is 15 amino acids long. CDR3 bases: TGTGCCAGCAGTTCCGGAGGCCTCTCCGACGGTGAGCAGTTCTTC. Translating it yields CASSSGGLSDGEQFF.

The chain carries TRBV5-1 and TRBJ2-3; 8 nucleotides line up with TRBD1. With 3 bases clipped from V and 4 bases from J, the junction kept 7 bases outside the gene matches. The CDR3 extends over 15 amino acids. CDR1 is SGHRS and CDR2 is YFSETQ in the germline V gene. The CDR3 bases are TGCGCCAGCAGCTCGACTGACAGGGGCGCAGATACGCAGTATTTT. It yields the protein CASSSTDRGADTQYF. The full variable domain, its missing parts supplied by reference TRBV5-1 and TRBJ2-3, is KAGVTQTPRYLIKTRGQQVTLSCSPISGHRSVSWYQQTPGQGLQFLFEYFSETQRNKGNFPGRFSGRQFSNSRSEMNVSTLELGDSALYLCASSSTDRGADTQYFGPGTRLTVL.

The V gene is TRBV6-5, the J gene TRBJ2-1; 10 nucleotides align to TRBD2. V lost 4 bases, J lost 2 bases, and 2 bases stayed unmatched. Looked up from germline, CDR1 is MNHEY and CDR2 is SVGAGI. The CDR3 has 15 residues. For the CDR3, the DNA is TGTGCCAGCAGTTCTGGACTAGCGGCCTACAATGAGCAGTTCTTC. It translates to CASSSGLAAYNEQFF.

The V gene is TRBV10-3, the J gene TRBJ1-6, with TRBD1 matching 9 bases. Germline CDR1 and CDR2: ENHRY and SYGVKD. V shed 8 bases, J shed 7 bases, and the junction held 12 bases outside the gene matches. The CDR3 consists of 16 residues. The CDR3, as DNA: TGTGCCATCGGGGGAGTCTGGGACAGGGAGAATTCACCCCTCCACTTT. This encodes CAIGGVWDRENSPLHF.

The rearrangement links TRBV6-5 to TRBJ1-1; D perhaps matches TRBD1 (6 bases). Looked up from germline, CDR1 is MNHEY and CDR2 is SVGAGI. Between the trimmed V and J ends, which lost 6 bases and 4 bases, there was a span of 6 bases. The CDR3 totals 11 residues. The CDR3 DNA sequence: TGTGCCAGCAGACAGGGCACTGAAGCTTTCTTT. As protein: CASRQGTEAFF.

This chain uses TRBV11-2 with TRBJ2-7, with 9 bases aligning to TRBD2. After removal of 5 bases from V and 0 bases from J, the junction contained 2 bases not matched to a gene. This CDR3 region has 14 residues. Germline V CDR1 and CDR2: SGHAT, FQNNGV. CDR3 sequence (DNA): TGTGCCAGCAGCCCGGGACTAGCCTCCTACGAGCAGTACTTC. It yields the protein CASSPGLASYEQYF.

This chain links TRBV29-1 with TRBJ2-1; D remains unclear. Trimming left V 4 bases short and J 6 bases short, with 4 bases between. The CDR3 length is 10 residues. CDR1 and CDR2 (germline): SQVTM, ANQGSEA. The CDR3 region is CSVGVNEQFF. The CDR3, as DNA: TGCAGCGTTGGAGTCAATGAGCAGTTCTTC.

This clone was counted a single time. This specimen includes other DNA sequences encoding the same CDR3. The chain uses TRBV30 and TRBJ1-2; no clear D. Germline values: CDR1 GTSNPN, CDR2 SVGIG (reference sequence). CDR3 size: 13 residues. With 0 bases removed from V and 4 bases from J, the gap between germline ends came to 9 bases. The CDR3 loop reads CAWSVLGSYGYTF. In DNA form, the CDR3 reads TGTGCCTGGAGTGTACTGGGATCCTATGGCTACACCTTC.